This T cell receptor (beta chain) was sequenced during a study of sequential checkpoint blockade in melanoma (dated by TCRdb to the late 2010s). Regarding the study in general: Patients were assigned by 1:1 randomization to either first-line nivolumab followed by ipilimumab (arm A) or ipilimumab followed by nivolumab (arm B). Maintenance nivolumab came after each of the two trial sequences. What the work shows at the level of the full study, not this receptor alone: Validation of the response-prediction model combining TCR metrics and mutation burden is needed in larger, independent patient cohorts.

This specimen's treatment or condition label, per the study, means: randomized to nivolumab then ipilimumab (arm A) or the reverse (arm B). Prior DNA-damaging chemotherapy had not been received by any trial patient. On a FACS Aria II flow cytometer, live CD3+CD8+ cells that were negative for CD19 and CD56 were sorted from thawed PBMCs. The samples were obtained from melanoma patients enrolled in CheckMate 064, an open-label, randomized phase II trial testing sequential checkpoint blockade. Peripheral blood mononuclear cells were obtained through leukapheresis, purified using Ficoll-Paque, and frozen in human serum containing around 9.6% DMSO. Immediately after sorting, the purity of the sorted blood CD3+CD8+ cells was confirmed to be >95%, and DNA was then extracted. Including the terminal cysteine and phenylalanine, the CDR3 comprises 17 residues. This entry keeps only the CDR3 DNA: 51 bases, framed from base 1. CDR1 KGHSY and CDR2 FQNENV were looked up in the germline V gene. V drops 0 bases and J drops 1 base, leaving 12 bases in between.

A note on this clone: This clone's antigen is unknown. Base quality data are lacking; no much larger clone is found one base away.

TCRbeta CDR3 regions were immunosequenced from genomic DNA with the immunoSEQ Assay. Genomic DNA was amplified by bias-controlled multiplex PCR before high-throughput sequencing. The paper's processing steps were these. To quantify the absolute abundance of each unique TCRbeta CDR3 region, the sequences were collapsed and filtered. Clonality, defined as 1 minus Pielou's evenness, was calculated using productive rearrangements only. A previously published method was used to identify clones with significantly greater frequencies in on-treatment samples than in baseline samples. This immuneACCESS table, as held by TCRdb, lists in-frame sequences with V and J called but not all clones. Of the missing ones, under half trace to an unresolved V gene in checked studies; the others have no known cause. Clone size and the V and J calls come from that table; the DNA yielded D and trimming. The sample table records tens of thousands of clones; under 70% of these occur just once. Together, the top ten hold about 19% of the sample.

The V and J segments used are TRBV16 and TRBJ2-2, with the D gene not confidently named. This receptor was taken from a human donor with melanoma. This sample comprised CD8+ T cells sorted from blood (inferred from file names), obtained from a patient given nivolumab and ipilimumab in sequence. CDR3 protein: CASSQSKGYRNTGELFF. The nucleotide sequence reads as follows: TGTGCCAGCAGCCAATCTAAAGGATACAGGAACACCGGGGAGCTGTTTTTT.